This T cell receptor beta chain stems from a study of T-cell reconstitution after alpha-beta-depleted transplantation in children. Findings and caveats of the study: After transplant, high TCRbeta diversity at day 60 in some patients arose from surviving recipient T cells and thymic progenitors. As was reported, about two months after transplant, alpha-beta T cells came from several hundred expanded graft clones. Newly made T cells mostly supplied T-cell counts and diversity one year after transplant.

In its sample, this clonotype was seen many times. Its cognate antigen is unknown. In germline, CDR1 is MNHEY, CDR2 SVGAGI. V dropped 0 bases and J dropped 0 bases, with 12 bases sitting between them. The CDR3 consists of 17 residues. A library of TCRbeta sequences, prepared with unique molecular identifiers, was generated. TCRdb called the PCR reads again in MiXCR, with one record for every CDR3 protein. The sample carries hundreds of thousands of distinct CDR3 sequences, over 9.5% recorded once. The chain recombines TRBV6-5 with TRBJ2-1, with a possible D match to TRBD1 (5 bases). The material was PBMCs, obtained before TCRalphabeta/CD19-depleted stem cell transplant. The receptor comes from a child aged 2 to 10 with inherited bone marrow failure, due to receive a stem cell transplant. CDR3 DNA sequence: TGTGCCAGCAGTTACTCGCCGCAGGGATACTCCTACAATGAGCAGTTCTTC. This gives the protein CASSYSPQGYSYNEQFF.